These 28 T cell receptor beta chains share one sample of origin, sequenced in a study of sequential checkpoint blockade in melanoma. Assay: immunoSEQ multiplex PCR; the TCRdb copy retains only in-frame clones and omits some. The repertoire holds approximately 6,300 clones, approximately 26% seen once, with almost 10% in the top ten. Treatment specified: randomized to nivolumab then ipilimumab (arm A) or the reverse (arm B). Material: tumor tissue (inferred from file names), obtained from a patient given nivolumab and ipilimumab in sequence. The receptors were gathered from a human donor with melanoma.

This clone was seen a few times. The junction departs from germline at one end; a sequencing error may be responsible. The rearrangement uses TRBV10-3 and TRBJ1-2; D call uncertain. The CDR3 runs to 14 residues. Germline values: CDR1 ENHRY, CDR2 SYGVKD. The CDR3 coding sequence is TGTGCCATCAGTGAGTCTGTAACTAATTATGGCTACACCTTC. Translation: CAISESVTNYGYTF.

In its sample, this clone was seen a few times. The chain carries TRBV9 and TRBJ2-3, with 9 bases fitting TRBD1. V shed 3 bases, J shed 5 bases, and the junction held 10 bases outside the gene matches. The CDR3 is 16 residues long. Germline CDR1 is SGDLS and CDR2 is YYNGEE. The CDR3 DNA reads TGTGCCAGCAGCGGGAGACAGGGGGAGGTCAGAGATACGCAGTATTTT. Protein sequence: CASSGRQGEVRDTQYF.

The CDR3 loop is CASTKTGTSSYEQYF. DNA for the CDR3: TGTGCCAGCACCAAGACAGGAACCTCCTCCTACGAGCAGTACTTC. This sequence joins TRBV11-3 and TRBJ2-7, with a weak D call TRBD1 (6 bases). The V gene's germline CDR1 is SGHNT and CDR2 YENEEA. The CDR3 length is 15 residues. Trimming took off 7 bases at V and 0 bases at J, with 16 bases between the two ends.

This clone was seen a handful of times. The J gene is TRBJ2-7, the V gene TRBV28; no clear D gene. The V and J ends lost 5 bases and 3 bases respectively, with 8 bases between them. CDR3 length equals 12 residues. Germline CDR1 reads MDHEN; CDR2 reads SYDVKM. This CDR3 reads CASSPDNYEQYF. The CDR3 DNA follows: TGTGCCAGCAGTCCTGACAACTACGAGCAGTACTTC.

As DNA, the CDR3 is TGTGCCAGCAGTTGGGGCGTGGGTGAGCAGTTCTTC. Translated, it gives CASSWGVGEQFF. V usage is TRBV14 and J usage is TRBJ2-1, with D perhaps matching TRBD1 (5 bases). CDR1 is SGHDN and CDR2 is FVKESK in the germline V gene. The germline V and J ends were trimmed by 6 bases and 9 bases, with 12 bases remaining between them. The CDR3 loop spans 12 amino acids.

The table lists this clone with a few counts. In DNA, the CDR3 is TGTGCCAGCAGCTCCGGGACAGTAATATACAATGAGCAGTTCTTC. It codes for CASSSGTVIYNEQFF. The genes are TRBV11-3 and TRBJ2-1, with 7 positions matching TRBD1. The CDR3 runs to 15 residues. With 4 bases clipped from V and 4 bases from J, the junction kept 7 bases outside the gene matches. Germline CDR1 is SGHNT and CDR2 is YENEEA.

The V and J genes are TRBV30 and TRBJ2-7; D is perhaps TRBD2 (6 bases). V was trimmed by 6 bases and J by 3 bases, leaving 18 bases between them. Germline V gene data show CDR1 as GTSNPN and CDR2 as SVGIG (reference sequence). The CDR3 is 14 amino acids. CDR3 DNA sequence: TGTGCCTGCCACGGAGGGAGGTCACTCTACGAGCAGTACTTC. The encoded protein is CACHGGRSLYEQYF.

The rearrangement joins TRBV6-8 to TRBJ1-1; perhaps TRBD1 as D (5 bases). CDR1 MNHGY and CDR2 SAAAGT come from the germline V gene. V was clipped by 5 bases and J by 0 bases, with 10 bases between them. This CDR3 region has 14 residues. In nucleotides, the CDR3 is TGTGCCAGCAGTGATCAACAGGTGAACACTGAAGCTTTCTTT. This gives the protein CASSDQQVNTEAFF.

This clone was observed a handful of times. The gene calls are TRBV28 and TRBJ1-4; D is uncertain. Trimming pared 7 bases from V and 8 bases from J, leaving 14 bases between. The CDR3 covers 13 residues. CDR1 and CDR2 (germline): MDHEN, SYDVKM. In nucleotides, the CDR3 is TGTGCCAGCACCATAGGGCGGCGAGAAAAACTGTTTTTT. Translating it yields CASTIGRREKLFF. Full variable domain (missing parts from reference TRBV28 and TRBJ1-4): DVKVTQSSRYLVKRTGEKVFLECVQDMDHENMFWYRQDPGLGLRLIYFSYDVKMKEKGDIPEGYSVSREKKERFSLILESASTNQTSMYLCASTIGRREKLFFGSGTQLSVL.

The chain links TRBV5-1 to TRBJ2-7, with D possibly being TRBD1 (5 bases). Germline CDR1 and CDR2: SGHRS and YFSETQ. This CDR3 is built from 14 residues. Deletions cut 3 bases from V and 5 bases from J, with 15 bases between. In nucleotides, the CDR3 is TGCGCCAGCAGCTCTGAAGGGGCCAGGGACGAGCAGTACTTC. Translating gives CASSSEGARDEQYF.

J is TRBJ2-1 and V is TRBV29-1; a possible D gene is TRBD2 (5 bases). V lost 5 bases and J lost 3, with 8 bases in between. Germline V gene sequence: CDR1 SQVTM, CDR2 ANQGSEA. The CDR3 is made up of 12 amino acids. The CDR3 DNA reads TGCAGCGTTCGAGGGAACTACAATGAGCAGTTCTTC. Protein sequence: CSVRGNYNEQFF.

This clone was seen a few times. For the CDR3, the DNA is TGTGCCAGCAGTGAGACAGGGCGGTCCTACGAGCAGTACTTC. Translation: CASSETGRSYEQYF. The genes are TRBV28 and TRBJ2-7; 7 nucleotides align to TRBD1. Trimming at V came to 5 bases and at J to 1 base, leaving 5 bases not matched to a gene. The CDR3 totals 14 residues. Germline assignment: CDR1 MDHEN and CDR2 SYDVKM.

This clone is medium-sized by share. The CDR3 is CASSHIGRGRDTEAFF. CDR3 nucleotide sequence: TGCGCCAGCAGCCACATTGGGAGGGGGCGAGACACTGAAGCTTTCTTT. This chain links TRBV4-1 with TRBJ1-1, with 7 bases aligning to TRBD1. From germline, CDR1 is MGHRA and CDR2 YSYEKL. The CDR3 is 16 amino acids. Trimming removed 3 bases from V and 3 bases from J; junction bases left unmatched: 10.

This clone was observed a handful of times. The chain has TRBV28 and TRBJ2-7, with 10 bases matching TRBD1. Trimming at V came to 6 bases and at J to 3 bases, leaving 8 bases not matched to a gene. This CDR3 is built from 15 residues. Germline V gene data show CDR1 as MDHEN and CDR2 as SYDVKM. The CDR3 is CASRPGTGVLYEQYF. The DNA of the CDR3 is TGTGCCAGCAGGCCCGGGACAGGGGTCCTCTACGAGCAGTACTTC. The full variable domain, with the rest looked up from reference TRBV28 and TRBJ2-7, is DVKVTQSSRYLVKRTGEKVFLECVQDMDHENMFWYRQDPGLGLRLIYFSYDVKMKEKGDIPEGYSVSREKKERFSLILESASTNQTSMYLCASRPGTGVLYEQYFGPGTRLTVT.

The rearrangement joins TRBV6-8 to TRBJ1-1, with 10 bases lining up with TRBD1. Losses at the gene ends were 5 bases for V and 2 bases for J; bases not matched to a gene: 8. CDR3 length: 16 residues. Germline values: CDR1 MNHGY, CDR2 SAAAGT. CDR3 sequence (DNA): TGTGCCAGCAGTGGATGGGACAGGGGACCAAACACTGAAGCTTTCTTT. It codes for CASSGWDRGPNTEAFF.

This chain links TRBV9 with TRBJ2-2; no firm D call. CDR1 is SGDLS, CDR2 YYNGEE, per germline. The CDR3 totals 15 residues. V shed 1 base and J shed 7 bases, with 14 bases lying between them. The CDR3 DNA reads as TGTGCCAGCAGCGTATCCACGTTCGGCGGCGGGGAGCTGTTTTTT. Residues: CASSVSTFGGGELFF.

This clone occurred a few times. The V and J genes are TRBV30 and TRBJ2-2; D perhaps matches TRBD1 (6 bases). V was shortened by 2 bases and J by 4 bases, with 14 bases between the two germline ends. Per the germline V gene, CDR1 is GTSNPN and CDR2 is SVGIG (reference sequence). The length of the CDR3 is 15 residues. The CDR3 here is CAWSKAGAGTGELFF. CDR3 nucleotide sequence: TGTGCCTGGAGTAAGGCAGGGGCGGGCACCGGGGAGCTGTTTTTT.

This clone is classed as medium-sized. Mismatch with germline at one junction end may stem from a read error. This chain joins TRBV15 and TRBJ1-2; 9 nucleotides align to TRBD1. This CDR3 comprises 15 residues. Germline CDR1 LNHNV, CDR2 YYDKDF (reference sequence). This chain's CDR3 is CATSGEQGADYGYTF. CDR3 coding DNA: TGTGCCACCAGCGGAGAACAGGGGGCGGACTATGGCTACACCTTC.

This chain uses TRBV7-6 with TRBJ1-3, with D hard to call. The germline CDR1 and CDR2 sequences are SGHVS and FNYEAQ. The CDR3 runs 15 residues. V was trimmed by 2 bases and J by 1 base, leaving 9 bases between them. The CDR3 bases are TGTGCCAGCAGCTTAAGCAGCCCGTCTGGAAACACCATATATTTT. It encodes CASSLSSPSGNTIYF.

The chain links TRBV5-1 to TRBJ1-3; D is undetermined. Germline values: CDR1 SGHRS, CDR2 YFSETQ. The CDR3 sequence is 15 residues long. The V end was cut by 0 bases, the J end by 4 bases, with 11 bases between. CDR3 sequence (DNA): TGCGCCAGCAGCTTGGATGGTACACGCGGAAACACCATATATTTT. It translates to CASSLDGTRGNTIYF.

By its share, this clone is medium-sized. The chain has TRBV11-3 and TRBJ1-2; perhaps TRBD1 as D (6 bases). CDR3 length: 14 residues. Germline CDR1 reads SGHNT; CDR2 reads YENEEA. The V end lost 3 bases, the J end lost 7 bases, and 15 bases lay between the germline ends. CDR3 region: CASSLVGGPGGYTF. In nucleotides, the CDR3 is TGTGCCAGCAGCTTGGTGGGGGGGCCTGGTGGCTACACCTTC.

The chain employs TRBV25-1 and TRBJ2-7, with no clear D. Germline V lookup: CDR1 MGHDK, CDR2 SYGVNS. The CDR3 is 14 residues long. Trimming took off 5 bases at V and 2 bases at J, with 13 bases between the two ends. CDR3 protein: CASSSTRQAYEQYF. CDR3 coding DNA: TGTGCCAGCAGTAGTACACGCCAAGCCTACGAGCAGTACTTC.

This clone was observed a handful of times. This chain uses TRBV6-8 with TRBJ2-3; 7 bases match TRBD1. CDR1 and CDR2 (germline): MNHGY, SAAAGT. The CDR3 runs to 14 residues. Trimming removed 6 bases from V and 2 bases from J; junction bases left unmatched: 5. The CDR3, as DNA: TGTGCCAGCAGGACCACAGGGGACACAGATACGCAGTATTTT. It specifies CASRTTGDTDTQYF.

The chain links TRBV28 to TRBJ2-7; D is undetermined. V was clipped by 5 bases and J by 3 bases, with 11 bases between them. CDR3 length equals 13 residues. Germline CDR1 is MDHEN and CDR2 is SYDVKM. DNA of the CDR3: TGTGCCAGCAGTCCCCCCCCCGACTACGAGCAGTACTTC. Protein sequence: CASSPPPDYEQYF.

The J gene is TRBJ2-3, the V gene TRBV29-1; perhaps TRBD2 as D (6 bases). The CDR3 runs to 14 residues. The germline CDR1 and CDR2 sequences are SQVTM and ANQGSEA. The ends were cut back, 8 bases at V and 1 base at J, with 16 bases in the middle. The CDR3 DNA follows: TGCAGCACTTTATCGGGACTCCGCACAGATACGCAGTATTTT. It yields the protein CSTLSGLRTDTQYF.

The sample holds a few counts of this clone. Here the CDR3 DNA reads TGTGCCAGCAGTTACGGAAGCTACCGCACAGATACGCAGTATTTT. Translated: CASSYGSYRTDTQYF. The genes are TRBV6-8 and TRBJ2-3; D gene unclear. The CDR3 length is 15 residues. Deletions cut 2 bases from V and 1 base from J, with 10 bases between. Germline V gene sequence: CDR1 MNHGY, CDR2 SAAAGT.

This clone was seen many times. The rearrangement uses TRBV11-3 and TRBJ2-7; the match to TRBD1 covers 9 bases. CDR1 SGHNT and CDR2 YENEEA come from the germline V gene. Trimming took 4 bases from V and 3 from J; bases not matched to a gene: 7. The CDR3 consists of 15 residues. As DNA, the CDR3 is TGTGCCAGCAGCTACTCCGGGACAGGGCACTACGAGCAGTACTTC. Amino acid sequence: CASSYSGTGHYEQYF.

This clone occurred a few times. The chain employs TRBV10-1 and TRBJ2-3, with TRBD1 identical over 8 bases. The CDR3 is 13 amino acids. V was clipped by 6 bases and J by 6 bases; unmatched bases: 5. The germline CDR1 and CDR2 sequences are WNHNN and SYGVQD (reference sequence). CDR3 region: CASREGTGDTQYF. CDR3 DNA sequence: TGCGCCAGCAGGGAGGGGACAGGTGATACGCAGTATTTT.